A single sample gave rise to the 30 T cell receptor beta chains below, sequenced in a study of blood T cell repertoires in COVID-19 (dated by TCRdb to 2018 to 2020). Libraries were built with the immunoSEQ multiplex PCR assay. This is the immuneACCESS table as TCRdb keeps it, with only in-frame sequences that have V and J called. A part of the clones is gone; compared with another copy, unresolved V genes explain less than half, and the rest is unexplained. Counted in this sample were 50,000 or so clones; roughly 87% of them appeared once. The ten top clones hold 7.4% of the sample. Sequencing was carried out using peripheral blood. These receptors all stem from a man aged 60 to 75 with active COVID-19.

This chain links TRBV28 with TRBJ1-5; TRBD1 might be the D (5 bases). Per the germline V gene, CDR1 is MDHEN and CDR2 is SYDVKM. CDR3 length: 16 residues. Trimming removed 6 bases from V and 0 bases from J, with 15 bases in between. The chain's CDR3 is CASSLQGSYSNQPQHF. In DNA form, the CDR3 reads TGTGCCAGCAGCCTGCAGGGCTCCTATAGCAATCAGCCCCAGCATTTT.

V and J are TRBV3-1 (or the pseudogene TRBV3-2) and TRBJ2-5; 11 bases line up with TRBD2. The V gene end was trimmed by 4 bases and the J gene end by 5 bases; junction bases not matched to a gene: 9. From germline, CDR1 is LGHDT and CDR2 YNNKEL (reference sequence). The CDR3 is 16 residues long. The CDR3, as DNA: TGTGCCAGCAGCCCCGGGATAGCGGGAGGGTCCGAGACCCAGTACTTC. It encodes CASSPGIAGGSETQYF.

The chain employs TRBV7-8 and TRBJ2-7; 9 bases line up with TRBD1. The ends lost 5 bases at V and 4 bases at J; junction bases unmatched: 3. Germline CDR1 is SGHVS and CDR2 is FQNEAQ. The CDR3 is made up of 13 amino acids. CDR3 loop: CASSRDRGYEQYF. In DNA form, the CDR3 reads TGTGCCAGCAGCCGAGACAGGGGGTACGAGCAGTACTTC.

This clone appeared a few times. The chain employs TRBV28 and TRBJ1-3; tentatively, D is TRBD1 (5 bases). CDR1 is MDHEN and CDR2 is SYDVKM in the germline V gene. V lost 6 bases and J lost 3, with 15 bases in between. This CDR3 has 15 amino acids. CDR3 loop: CASRVQGVGGNTIYF. CDR3 DNA: TGTGCCAGCAGAGTCCAGGGTGTAGGTGGAAACACCATATATTTT.

This chain joins TRBV19 and TRBJ2-2; TRBD2 agrees at 8 bases. The CDR3 runs 18 residues. Per germline, CDR1 LNHDA and CDR2 SQIVND (reference sequence). Unmatched junction bases numbered 15, after V lost 4 bases and J lost 5 bases. The CDR3 sequence is CASSTTKQAGVRTGELFF. The CDR3, as DNA: TGTGCCAGTAGTACCACAAAACAAGCGGGGGTTAGAACCGGGGAGCTGTTTTTT.

The chain couples TRBV5-1 to TRBJ1-2; D gene uncertain. V gave up 1 base and J gave up 6 bases, with 16 bases separating them. In germline, CDR1 is SGHRS, CDR2 YFSETQ. This CDR3 is 15 amino acids long. The CDR3 loop is CASSLTVSWGDGYTF. CDR3 DNA: TGCGCCAGCAGCTTGACGGTCAGCTGGGGAGATGGCTACACCTTC.

The chain carries TRBV27 and TRBJ2-7; 9 positions match TRBD2. The CDR3 is 14 residues long. Germline lookup yields CDR1 MNHEY and CDR2 SMNVEV (reference sequence). The trim removed 3 bases at V and 0 bases at J, leaving 0 bases unmatched. CDR3 sequence: CASSFSGSSYEQYF. CDR3 nucleotide sequence: TGTGCCAGCAGTTTTAGCGGGAGCTCCTACGAGCAGTACTTC.

The V call is TRBV19, the J call TRBJ2-2, with a possible D match to TRBD2 (6 bases). The germline V gene encodes CDR1 LNHDA and CDR2 SQIVND (reference sequence). V lost 7 bases and J 3 bases, leaving 15 bases between the germline ends. This CDR3 region has 15 residues. CDR3 sequence: CASKGAGPYTGELFF. In DNA form, the CDR3 reads TGTGCCAGTAAAGGGGCGGGACCCTACACCGGGGAGCTGTTTTTT.

J is TRBJ1-6 and V is TRBV27; possibly TRBD1 for D (6 bases). V lost 7 bases, J lost 1 base, and 11 bases lay in between. CDR1 and CDR2 from the germline V gene are MNHEY and SMNVEV (reference sequence). The CDR3 is made up of 15 amino acids. The CDR3 loop is CASTRTGSYNSPLHF. The CDR3 DNA is TGTGCCAGCACCCGAACAGGGTCCTATAATTCACCCCTCCACTTT.

This clone was detected only once. The chain is built from TRBV29-1 and TRBJ1-1; 8 bases align to TRBD1. The ends lost 5 bases at V and 4 bases at J; junction bases unmatched: 0. CDR1 and CDR2 (germline): SQVTM, ANQGSEA. The CDR3 runs 11 residues. The chain's CDR3 is CSVTGGTEAFF. In nucleotides, the CDR3 is TGCAGCGTTACAGGGGGCACTGAAGCTTTCTTT.

The chain employs TRBV9 and TRBJ1-1; TRBD1 might be the D (6 bases). The CDR3 contains 13 residues. CDR1 is SGDLS and CDR2 is YYNGEE in the germline V gene. V dropped 4 bases and J dropped 5 bases, with 12 bases sitting between them. Here the CDR3 reads CASSLQGNTEAFF. CDR3 DNA: TGTGCCAGCAGCTTACAGGGAAATACTGAAGCTTTCTTT.

This clone has just one count. At the DNA level, this CDR3 is encoded by other sequences in the same sample as well. DNA of the CDR3: TGTGCCAGCAGCCAAGTGAGGGCCGATCAGCCCCAGCATTTT. Translation: CASSQVRADQPQHF. The V call is TRBV4-2, the J call TRBJ1-5; no firm D call. This CDR3 has 14 residues. Germline values: CDR1 LGHNA, CDR2 YNFKEQ. Trimming cost V 1 base and J 5 bases, with 9 bases left between them.

The chain couples TRBV3-1 (or the pseudogene TRBV3-2) to TRBJ1-2; D unclear. CDR1 is LGHDT and CDR2 is YNNKEL in the germline V gene (reference sequence). Between the trimmed V and J ends, which lost 4 bases and 0 bases, there was a span of 15 bases. The CDR3 consists of 16 residues. The CDR3 DNA reads as TGTGCCAGCAGCCCCACGGCGGAGGGATCTAACTATGGCTACACCTTC. Its protein is CASSPTAEGSNYGYTF.

The chain employs TRBV12-3 or TRBV12-4 and TRBJ2-1; TRBD2 aligns across 14 bases. The CDR3 length is 13 residues. Trimming took 5 bases from V and 15 from J; bases not matched to a gene: 6. The CDR3 region is CASSPKTSGGVFF. CDR3 in DNA: TGTGCCAGCAGTCCCAAGACTAGCGGGGGGGTGTTCTTC.

The chain links TRBV5-1 to TRBJ2-2; 13 positions agree with TRBD2. Germline V gene lookup returns CDR1 SGHRS and CDR2 YFSETQ. The J segment lost 8 bases and the V segment lost 3 bases, leaving 1 base of the junction unmatched. The length of the CDR3 is 14 residues. The CDR3 DNA reads as TGCGCCAGCAGCTGGACTAGCGGGAGTGGGGAGCTGTTTTTT. Protein sequence: CASSWTSGSGELFF. The full variable domain, rest sourced from reference TRBV5-1 and TRBJ2-2, is KAGVTQTPRYLIKTRGQQVTLSCSPISGHRSVSWYQQTPGQGLQFLFEYFSETQRNKGNFPGRFSGRQFSNSRSEMNVSTLELGDSALYLCASSWTSGSGELFFGEGSRLTVL.

The chain has TRBV5-1 and TRBJ2-1; TRBD2 matches 8 bases. J lost 4 bases, V lost 1 base, and 7 bases had no gene match. Germline V gene lookup returns CDR1 SGHRS and CDR2 YFSETQ. The CDR3 runs to 16 residues. CDR3 nucleotide sequence: TGCGCCAGCAGCTTGCCTAGCGGGTCGACTTACAATGAGCAGTTCTTC. This gives the protein CASSLPSGSTYNEQFF.

The V gene is TRBV20-1, the J gene TRBJ2-7; tentative D call: TRBD2 (5 bases). V lost 4 bases and J 7 bases, leaving 11 bases between the germline ends. CDR1 and CDR2 from the germline V gene are DFQATT and SNEGSKA (reference sequence). This CDR3 is built from 11 residues. The CDR3, as DNA: TGCAGTGCTACAAATCGGGGAGAGCAGTACTTC. This translates into CSATNRGEQYF.

The chain's CDR3 is CASGGTSGVNEQFF. The CDR3 DNA reads as TGTGCCAGCGGTGGGACTAGCGGGGTCAATGAGCAGTTCTTC. The chain combines TRBV2 with TRBJ2-1, with TRBD2 matching over 13 bases. Germline CDR1 is SNHLY and CDR2 is FYNNEI. The CDR3 is 14 amino acids. After removal of 8 bases from V and 6 bases from J, the junction contained 4 bases not matched to a gene.

In DNA form, the CDR3 reads TGTGCCAGCAGCTGGGGGGTTGGGCGTCGGGAGTACGAGCAGTACTTC. Encoded protein: CASSWGVGRREYEQYF. The rearrangement uses TRBV7-2 and TRBJ2-7, with TRBD2 as a possible D gene (6 bases). The CDR3 runs to 16 residues. Between the trimmed V and J ends, which lost 4 bases and 4 bases, there was a span of 20 bases. Germline CDR1 reads SGHTA; CDR2 reads FQGNSA.

The chain has TRBV3-1 (or the pseudogene TRBV3-2) and TRBJ2-3, with 7 bases identical to TRBD1. The germline V gene encodes CDR1 LGHDT and CDR2 YNNKEL (reference sequence). Trimming at V came to 4 bases and at J to 2 bases, leaving 6 bases not matched to a gene. The CDR3 runs to 15 residues. As DNA, the CDR3 is TGTGCCAGCAGCCCGACAGGGACAAACACAGATACGCAGTATTTT. Translation: CASSPTGTNTDTQYF.

This clone was seen a single time. The chain links TRBV7-2 to TRBJ2-5; possibly TRBD2 for D (6 bases). CDR1 is SGHTA, CDR2 FQGNSA, per germline. V lost 1 base and J 5 bases, leaving 14 bases between the germline ends. This CDR3 spans 15 amino acids. Here the CDR3 reads CASSLGGTRSETQYF. CDR3 bases: TGTGCCAGCAGCTTAGGTGGGACTCGGAGCGAGACCCAGTACTTC.

The chain joins TRBV19 to TRBJ1-2, with D hard to call. V was cut by 0 bases and J by 4 bases, with 6 bases left in between. Germline lookup yields CDR1 LNHDA and CDR2 SQIVND (reference sequence). CDR3 length: 13 amino acids. CDR3 in DNA: TGTGCCAGTAGTATAGATGCGGCCTATGGCTACACCTTC. Its translation is CASSIDAAYGYTF.

The V call is TRBV14, the J call TRBJ2-2; a weak D match, TRBD1 (6 bases). The V end was cut by 5 bases, the J end by 2 bases, with 9 bases between. Germline V lookup: CDR1 SGHDN, CDR2 FVKESK. The CDR3 is 14 amino acids. As DNA, the CDR3 is TGTGCCAGCAGCGGACAGCTAAACACCGGGGAGCTGTTTTTT. Its translation is CASSGQLNTGELFF.

The rearrangement joins TRBV4-1 to TRBJ1-1; D not resolved. The CDR3 spans 15 residues. Between the trimmed V and J ends, which lost 0 bases and 0 bases, there was a span of 8 bases. CDR1 and CDR2 from the germline V gene are MGHRA and YSYEKL. The DNA for the CDR3 is TGCGCCAGCAGCCAAGACCCGGGTTTGAACACTGAAGCTTTCTTT. Translating gives CASSQDPGLNTEAFF.

This clone appeared a single time. This sequence joins TRBV5-1 and TRBJ2-2; 7 bases are shared with TRBD2. The CDR3 has 14 residues. Germline values: CDR1 SGHRS, CDR2 YFSETQ. V trimming: 6 bases; J trimming: 1 base; junction bases outside the gene matches: 3. The CDR3 nucleotides are TGCGCCAGCACGGCTAGCGGGAACACCGGGGAGCTGTTTTTT. Its protein is CASTASGNTGELFF.

V is TRBV11-2 and J is TRBJ1-4; D perhaps matches TRBD1 (5 bases). Trimming removed 1 base at V and 5 bases at J, with 11 bases between. The CDR3 has 15 residues. CDR1 and CDR2 (germline): SGHAT, FQNNGV. The CDR3 bases are TGTGCCAGCAGCTTAGGCCGGACACCAAATGAAAAACTGTTTTTT. Its protein product is CASSLGRTPNEKLFF.

J is TRBJ1-5 and V is TRBV27, with 9 bases fitting TRBD1. The junction had 5 bases not matched to a gene; V was cut back by 5 bases and J by 0 bases. The CDR3 runs to 16 residues. Germline-derived CDR1 and CDR2 are MNHEY and SMNVEV (reference sequence). CDR3 bases: TGTGCCAGCAGTCTAGGACAGGGGCTTAGCAATCAGCCCCAGCATTTT. It codes for CASSLGQGLSNQPQHF.

This chain joins TRBV28 and TRBJ2-5, with D possibly matching TRBD2 (6 bases). Germline V gives CDR1 MDHEN, CDR2 SYDVKM. The CDR3 loop spans 15 amino acids. V was cut by 2 bases and J by 2 bases, with 12 bases left in between. The CDR3 region has the DNA TGTGCCAGCAGTTTACGGGGGTTGGGGCAAGAGACCCAGTACTTC. Protein sequence: CASSLRGLGQETQYF.

The chain employs TRBV18 and TRBJ2-5; 9 nucleotides line up with TRBD1. Judging by the DNA end, TRBJ2-7 fits better; the J call may be wrong. This CDR3 has 12 residues. Germline values: CDR1 KGHSH, CDR2 LQKENI. The CDR3 region is CASQTGGGEQYF. The CDR3 region has the DNA TGTGCCAGCCAAACAGGGGGCGGCGAGCAGTACTTC.

The rearrangement links TRBV2 to TRBJ1-5; TRBD1 matches 7 bases. This CDR3 contains 12 residues. The V gene end was trimmed by 4 bases and the J gene end by 11 bases; junction bases not matched to a gene: 5. Per germline, CDR1 SNHLY and CDR2 FYNNEI. The CDR3 coding sequence is TGTGCCAGCAGTGGGCAGGGGGGAGCCCAGCATTTT. Its translation is CASSGQGGAQHF.